This T cell receptor beta chain was profiled in a study of T cell responses to AZD1222 COVID-19 vaccine. This clone was seen just once. Using immunoSEQ multiplex PCR, the repertoire was profiled, and TCRdb retains in-frame clones only, with some absent. The data contain approximately 89,000 clones, about 86% of them seen just once; the ten biggest clones take up around 5.9%. Germline V gives CDR1 LGHNA, CDR2 YNFKEQ. The CDR3 loop spans 17 amino acids. Losses at the gene ends were 1 base for V and 2 bases for J; bases not matched to a gene: 7. The sequenced sample was peripheral blood, obtained 28 days after the second AZD1222 dose. This chain joins TRBV4-2 and TRBJ2-3; 9 bases agree with TRBD2. This TCR was recovered from an adult who received the AZD1222 COVID-19 vaccine. CDR3 nucleotide sequence: TGTGCCAGCAGCCAAGGGGTTAGCGGGGGATACACAGATACGCAGTATTTT. This codes for CASSQGVSGGYTDTQYF.